These 3 T cell receptor beta chains share one sample of origin, sequenced in a study of cytomegalovirus exposure and HLA in healthy donors. A multiplex PCR was run with 60 Vbeta primers and 13 Jbeta primers. The protocol was immunoSEQ multiplex PCR, while the TCRdb copy is restricted to in-frame clones and leaves out a portion. The table lists about 160,000 clones, about 80% of them singletons, with about 13% in the top ten. The sequenced material came from PBMCs. These receptors were taken from a man aged 35 to 55 in good health and CMV-seropositive.

The chain uses TRBV7-9 and TRBJ2-7; tentative D call: TRBD2 (6 bases). Trimming stripped 5 bases from V and 3 bases from J, with 17 bases between. In germline, CDR1 is SEHNR, CDR2 FQNEAQ (reference sequence). The CDR3 has 15 amino acids. The CDR3 loop reads CASSPPPGSYYEQYF. The CDR3 nucleotides read TGTGCCAGCAGCCCCCCTCCCGGGAGTTACTACGAGCAGTACTTC.

V gene TRBV7-9 combines with J gene TRBJ1-2; D ambiguous. Germline CDR1 is SEHNR and CDR2 is FQNEAQ (reference sequence). The V gene lost 2 bases and the J gene lost 9 bases, with 13 bases spanning the gap. The CDR3 consists of 13 residues. In nucleotides, the CDR3 is TGTGCCAGCAGCTTATCTATTGGGGAGAGCTACACCTTC. It encodes CASSLSIGESYTF.

The chain combines TRBV5-1 with TRBJ1-1; tentatively, D is TRBD1 (6 bases). Germline lookup yields CDR1 SGHRS and CDR2 YFSETQ. CDR3 length equals 15 residues. V was shortened by 2 bases and J by 1 base, with 12 bases between the two germline ends. CDR3 protein: CASSFSGGRNTEAFF. The CDR3 DNA reads as TGCGCCAGCAGCTTTAGTGGGGGCCGGAACACTGAAGCTTTCTTT. Combining the CDR3 with reference TRBV5-1 and TRBJ1-1 gives the whole variable domain KAGVTQTPRYLIKTRGQQVTLSCSPISGHRSVSWYQQTPGQGLQFLFEYFSETQRNKGNFPGRFSGRQFSNSRSEMNVSTLELGDSALYLCASSFSGGRNTEAFFGQGTRLTVV.